The source of this T cell receptor (beta chain) is a study of T-cell reconstitution after alpha-beta-depleted transplantation in children. Construction of the TCRbeta library involved unique molecular identifiers. One entry per CDR3 protein results from TCRdb running MiXCR on the PCR reads. Of 500,000 to 750,000 distinct CDR3 sequences in the sample, 10% to 15% were seen once. CDR3 length: 15 amino acids. V was clipped by 7 bases and J by 1 base; unmatched bases: 7. The input for sequencing was PBMCs, mostly from graft donor cells, taken 360 days after TCRalphabeta/CD19-depleted stem cell transplant. This chain connects TRBV12-3 or TRBV12-4 to TRBJ1-5; 7 bases are shared with TRBD1. This TCR came from a male patient aged 5 to 17 who had a stem cell transplant for acute myeloid leukemia, so the T cells may come from the graft donor. CDR3: CASNQGGWSNQPQHF. DNA for the CDR3: TGTGCCAGCAACCAGGGGGGGTGGAGCAATCAGCCCCAGCATTTT.